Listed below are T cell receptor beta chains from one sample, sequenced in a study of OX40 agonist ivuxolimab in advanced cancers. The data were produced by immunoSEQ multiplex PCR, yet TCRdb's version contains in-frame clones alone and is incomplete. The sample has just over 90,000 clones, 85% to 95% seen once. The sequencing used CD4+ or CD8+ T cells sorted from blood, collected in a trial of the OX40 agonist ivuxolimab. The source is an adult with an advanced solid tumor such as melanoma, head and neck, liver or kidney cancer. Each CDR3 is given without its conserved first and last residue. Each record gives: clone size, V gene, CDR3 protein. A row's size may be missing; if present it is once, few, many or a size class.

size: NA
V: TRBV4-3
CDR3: ASSLMVGGAGGLGGELF

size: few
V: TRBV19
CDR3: ASRDRGDSPLH

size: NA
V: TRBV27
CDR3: ASCRLQGPNTEAF

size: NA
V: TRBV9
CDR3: ASSVVDSGGTNEQF

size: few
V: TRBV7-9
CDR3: ASSSAGTFAYEQY

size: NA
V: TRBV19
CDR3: ASSIPRDTQY

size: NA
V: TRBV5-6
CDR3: ASRPGTGAEKLF

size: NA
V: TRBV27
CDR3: ASSLGGQPQH

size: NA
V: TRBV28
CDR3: ASSFGYEQY

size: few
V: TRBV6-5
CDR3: ASSYSWGSGYT